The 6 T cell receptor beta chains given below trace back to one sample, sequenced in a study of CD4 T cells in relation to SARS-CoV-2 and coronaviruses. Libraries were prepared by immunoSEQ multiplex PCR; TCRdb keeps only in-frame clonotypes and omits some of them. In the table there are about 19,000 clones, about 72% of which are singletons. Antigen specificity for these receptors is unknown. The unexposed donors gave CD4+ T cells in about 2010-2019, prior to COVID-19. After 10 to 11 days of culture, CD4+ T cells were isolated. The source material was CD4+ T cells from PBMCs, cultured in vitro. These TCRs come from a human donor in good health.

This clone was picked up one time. The CDR3: CASSYSAGTSTNEQFF. Written as DNA, the CDR3 is TGTGCCAGCAGTTACTCAGCCGGGACTAGCACTAATGAGCAGTTCTTC. The V and J genes are TRBV6-5 and TRBJ2-1; 9 bases line up with TRBD2. The CDR3 is made up of 16 amino acids. Germline-derived CDR1 and CDR2 are MNHEY and SVGAGI. The junction had 7 bases not matched to a gene; V was cut back by 0 bases and J by 7 bases.

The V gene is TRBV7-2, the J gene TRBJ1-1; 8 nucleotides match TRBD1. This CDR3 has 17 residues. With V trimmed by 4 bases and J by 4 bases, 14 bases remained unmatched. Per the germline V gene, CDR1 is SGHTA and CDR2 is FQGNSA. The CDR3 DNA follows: TGTGCCAGCAGCTCCAAACAGGGGGTTCAGGGGGTCACTGAAGCTTTCTTT. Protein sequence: CASSSKQGVQGVTEAFF.

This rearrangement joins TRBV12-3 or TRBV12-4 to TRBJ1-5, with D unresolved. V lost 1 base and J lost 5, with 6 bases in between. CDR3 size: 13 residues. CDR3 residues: CASSLGGYQPQHF. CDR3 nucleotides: TGTGCCAGCAGTTTAGGGGGTTATCAGCCCCAGCATTTT.

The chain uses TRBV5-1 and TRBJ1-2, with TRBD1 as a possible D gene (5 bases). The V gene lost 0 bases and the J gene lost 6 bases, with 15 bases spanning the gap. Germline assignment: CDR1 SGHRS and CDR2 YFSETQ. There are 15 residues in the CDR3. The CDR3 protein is CASSLAWRGRNGYTF. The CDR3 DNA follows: TGCGCCAGCAGCTTGGCGTGGAGGGGCCGAAATGGCTACACCTTC.

CDR3 loop: CASSQIAGVGETQYF. The CDR3 DNA sequence: TGCGCCAGCAGCCAAATTGCGGGAGTGGGGGAGACCCAGTACTTC. This chain connects TRBV4-1 to TRBJ2-5; TRBD2 aligns across 7 bases. Germline V CDR1 and CDR2: MGHRA, YSYEKL. Unmatched junction bases numbered 8, after V lost 2 bases and J lost 5 bases. The CDR3 is 15 residues long.

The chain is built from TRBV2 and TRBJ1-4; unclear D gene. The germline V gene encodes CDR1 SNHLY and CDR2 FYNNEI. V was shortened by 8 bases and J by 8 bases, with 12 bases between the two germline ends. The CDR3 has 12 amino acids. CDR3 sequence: CASRAGGEKLFF. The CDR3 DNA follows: TGTGCCAGCCGCGCCGGTGGAGAAAAACTGTTTTTT.